There are a few counts of the clone carrying this T cell receptor beta chain. Its antigen is undetermined. This entry is derived from a study of blood T cells in healthy people across ages. Turning to the study itself: Researchers report that template switching captured about one barcoded beta molecule per two T cells.

Findings and caveats of the study: Measured against age, TCR beta diversity per million T cells decreased in a roughly linear manner. Fewer expanded clones and more diversity marked long-lived versus aged donors. Estimates drawn from one million T cells were deemed to understate diversity.

Combining a sample-barcoded 5' primer with a J-beta primer mix, a second PCR ran for about 7 to 11 cycles. TCRdb processed the 5' RACE reads anew with MiXCR; each CDR3 protein has one entry. Of over 1,200,000 distinct CDR3 sequences in the sample, around 59% were seen once. Losses at the gene ends were 3 bases for V and 2 bases for J; bases not matched to a gene: 4. The CDR3 length is 14 residues. Sequences were obtained from blood. The TCR originated in a man between 18 and 35 years old in good health. The chain uses TRBV12-3 or TRBV12-4 and TRBJ2-7; TRBD1 matches 7 bases. CDR3 region: CASSFRDSPYEQYF. CDR3 sequence (DNA): TGTGCCAGCAGTTTCAGGGACAGCCCCTACGAGCAGTACTTC.